These 13 T cell receptor beta chains came from one sample sequenced in a study of blood T cells in healthy people across ages. Then a second PCR, running about 6 to 12 cycles, was carried out with a sample-barcoded 5' primer and a J-beta primer mix. One entry per CDR3 protein, called by TCRdb with MiXCR from the 5' RACE reads. The table records 1.5 million to 2 million distinct CDR3 sequences, around half of them present only once. What was sequenced was blood. The receptors originated from a woman aged 40 to 50 in good health.

This chain connects TRBV7-9 to TRBJ1-2; D is unresolved. The CDR3 is 11 amino acids. With 0 bases removed from V and 8 bases from J, the gap between germline ends came to 4 bases. CDR1 and CDR2 from the germline V gene are SEHNR and FQNEAQ (reference sequence). CDR3 in amino acids: CASSLAKGYTF. CDR3 sequence (DNA): TGTGCCAGCAGCTTAGCGAAAGGCTACACCTTC. Together with reference TRBV7-9 and TRBJ1-2, the CDR3 gives the full variable domain: DTGVSQNPRHKITKRGQNVTFRCDPISEHNRLYWYRQTLGQGPEFLTYFQNEAQLEKSRLLSDRFSAERPKGSFSTLEIQRTEQGDSAMYLCASSLAKGYTFGSGTRLTVV.

The chain recombines TRBV20-1 with TRBJ2-1, with TRBD2 matching 11 bases. J was trimmed by 2 bases and V by 7 bases; bases with no gene match: 16. There are 18 residues in the CDR3. Germline lookup yields CDR1 DFQATT and CDR2 SNEGSKA (reference sequence). The CDR3 sequence is CSVKTSGAIFSAYNEQFF. The CDR3 DNA reads as TGCAGTGTTAAGACTAGCGGGGCGATTTTTAGTGCCTACAATGAGCAGTTCTTC.

This clonotype was picked up a small number of times. J is TRBJ2-1 and V is TRBV4-3, with 12 bases aligning to TRBD2. V was pared by 2 bases and J by 2 bases, with 7 bases of the junction left unmatched. From germline, CDR1 is LGHNA and CDR2 YSLEER. The CDR3 runs 18 residues. CDR3 in DNA: TGCGCCAGCAGCCAAAGGGCTAGCGGGGGGGCCCCCTACAATGAGCAGTTCTTC. Protein product: CASSQRASGGAPYNEQFF.

The chain uses TRBV28 and TRBJ1-2; maybe TRBD1 (6 bases). CDR3 size: 13 residues. V was pared by 7 bases and J by 7 bases, with 16 bases between. CDR1 and CDR2 from the germline V gene are MDHEN and SYDVKM. The CDR3 reads CASKGVRSGGYTF. Here the CDR3 DNA reads TGTGCCAGCAAGGGGGTACGGAGTGGTGGCTACACCTTC.

The gene calls are TRBV28 and TRBJ2-1; D perhaps matches TRBD2 (5 bases). The germline V and J ends were trimmed by 6 bases and 4 bases, with 19 bases remaining between them. The CDR3 extends over 16 amino acids. CDR1 and CDR2 (germline): MDHEN, SYDVKM. In DNA, the CDR3 is TGTGCCAGCAGCCTAGGACTCGCGGCCGCTTACAATGAGCAGTTCTTC. This gives the protein CASSLGLAAAYNEQFF. Full variable domain (rest looked up from reference TRBV28 and TRBJ2-1): DVKVTQSSRYLVKRTGEKVFLECVQDMDHENMFWYRQDPGLGLRLIYFSYDVKMKEKGDIPEGYSVSREKKERFSLILESASTNQTSMYLCASSLGLAAAYNEQFFGPGTRLTVL.

The sample holds a few counts of this clonotype. The chain is built from TRBV7-2 and TRBJ1-4, with D possibly TRBD1 on 6 matching bases. CDR1 and CDR2 (germline): SGHTA, FQGNSA. CDR3 size: 14 residues. V was shortened by 3 bases and J by 7 bases, with 12 bases between the two germline ends. CDR3 nucleotides: TGTGCCAGCAGCTTTTTCAGGGGTACTGAAAAACTGTTTTTT. This translates into CASSFFRGTEKLFF. Together with reference TRBV7-2 and TRBJ1-4, the CDR3 gives the full variable domain: GAGVSQSPSNKVTEKGKDVELRCDPISGHTALYWYRQSLGQGLEFLIYFQGNSAPDKSGLPSDRFSAERTGGSVSTLTIQRTQQEDSAVYLCASSFFRGTEKLFFGSGTQLSVL.

This chain uses TRBV5-1 with TRBJ2-3; 11 nucleotides agree with TRBD2. The CDR3 is 17 amino acids. Germline values: CDR1 SGHRS, CDR2 YFSETQ. Losses at the gene ends were 4 bases for V and 1 base for J; bases not matched to a gene: 8. CDR3 region: CASSPAGTSGGTDTQYF. The CDR3 DNA follows: TGCGCCAGCAGCCCGGCTGGGACTAGCGGCGGCACAGATACGCAGTATTTT.

The genes are TRBV27 and TRBJ1-2; 7 bases are a match to TRBD1. Germline V gives CDR1 MNHEY, CDR2 SMNVEV (reference sequence). This CDR3 has 16 residues. V dropped 1 base and J dropped 0; count of bases not matched to a gene: 5. The CDR3 nucleotides are TGTGCCAGCAGTTTATTTGGGACAGTACCTAACTATGGCTACACCTTC. Translating it yields CASSLFGTVPNYGYTF.

As DNA, the CDR3 is TGCAGTGCTAGCCGGGCCACTGGAGGGTACGAGCAGTACTTC. As protein: CSASRATGGYEQYF. The rearrangement links TRBV20-1 to TRBJ2-7; tentative D call: TRBD2 (6 bases). The V gene's germline CDR1 is DFQATT and CDR2 SNEGSKA (reference sequence). V was pared by 3 bases and J by 4 bases, with 16 bases between. The length of the CDR3 is 14 residues.

The chain employs TRBV2 and TRBJ2-4; D unclear. CDR3 length: 11 amino acids. Germline lookup yields CDR1 SNHLY and CDR2 FYNNEI. Trimming took off 8 bases at V and 13 bases at J, with 15 bases between the two ends. Written as DNA, the CDR3 is TGTGCCAGCGAATATACTGAGAACCAGTACTTC. Translated: CASEYTENQYF.

Concerning this clonotype itself: Since no conserved phenylalanine or tryptophan closes the CDR3, a read error is the likely cause. Because the CDR3's place on the DNA is in doubt, the DNA is left out and the CDR3 is given as listed by TCRdb. Here the CDR3 reads CASSFTGSGYNEQFI. The chain has TRBV7-9 and TRBJ2-1; the listed D gene, TRBD1, was not tested against the DNA. The CDR3 comprises 15 residues, both ends counted. The germline V gene has CDR1 SEHNR and CDR2 FQNEAQ (reference sequence).

This clonotype has a handful of counts. DNA for the CDR3: TGCAGCGCCCTCCCGCAGGGGGCAAGTGGCTACACCTTC. Its translation is CSALPQGASGYTF. The chain is built from TRBV29-1 and TRBJ1-2; 8 bases map to TRBD1. The CDR3 covers 13 residues. After removal of 7 bases from V and 7 bases from J, the junction contained 11 bases not matched to a gene. Germline CDR1 reads SQVTM; CDR2 reads ANQGSEA.

V and J are TRBV6-2 or TRBV6-3 and TRBJ2-1; 8 nucleotides align to TRBD2. The CDR3 sequence is 14 residues long. Trimming at V came to 7 bases and at J to 9 bases, leaving 11 bases not matched to a gene. CDR1 MNHEY and CDR2 SVGEGT come from the germline V gene. DNA of the CDR3: TGTGCCAGCACCCAACCGGGGGGGCGGGGTGAGCAGTTCTTC. This translates into CASTQPGGRGEQFF.